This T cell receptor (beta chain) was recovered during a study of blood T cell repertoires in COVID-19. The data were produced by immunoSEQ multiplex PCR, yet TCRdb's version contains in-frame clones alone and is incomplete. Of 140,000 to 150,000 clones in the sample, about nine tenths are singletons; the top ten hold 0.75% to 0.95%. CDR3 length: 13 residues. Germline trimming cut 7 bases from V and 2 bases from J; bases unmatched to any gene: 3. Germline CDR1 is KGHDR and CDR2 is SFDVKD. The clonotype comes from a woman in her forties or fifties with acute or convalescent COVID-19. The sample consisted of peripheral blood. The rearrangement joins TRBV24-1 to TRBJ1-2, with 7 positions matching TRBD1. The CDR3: CATRETGNYGYTF. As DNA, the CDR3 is TGTGCCACCAGGGAGACAGGGAACTATGGCTACACCTTC.